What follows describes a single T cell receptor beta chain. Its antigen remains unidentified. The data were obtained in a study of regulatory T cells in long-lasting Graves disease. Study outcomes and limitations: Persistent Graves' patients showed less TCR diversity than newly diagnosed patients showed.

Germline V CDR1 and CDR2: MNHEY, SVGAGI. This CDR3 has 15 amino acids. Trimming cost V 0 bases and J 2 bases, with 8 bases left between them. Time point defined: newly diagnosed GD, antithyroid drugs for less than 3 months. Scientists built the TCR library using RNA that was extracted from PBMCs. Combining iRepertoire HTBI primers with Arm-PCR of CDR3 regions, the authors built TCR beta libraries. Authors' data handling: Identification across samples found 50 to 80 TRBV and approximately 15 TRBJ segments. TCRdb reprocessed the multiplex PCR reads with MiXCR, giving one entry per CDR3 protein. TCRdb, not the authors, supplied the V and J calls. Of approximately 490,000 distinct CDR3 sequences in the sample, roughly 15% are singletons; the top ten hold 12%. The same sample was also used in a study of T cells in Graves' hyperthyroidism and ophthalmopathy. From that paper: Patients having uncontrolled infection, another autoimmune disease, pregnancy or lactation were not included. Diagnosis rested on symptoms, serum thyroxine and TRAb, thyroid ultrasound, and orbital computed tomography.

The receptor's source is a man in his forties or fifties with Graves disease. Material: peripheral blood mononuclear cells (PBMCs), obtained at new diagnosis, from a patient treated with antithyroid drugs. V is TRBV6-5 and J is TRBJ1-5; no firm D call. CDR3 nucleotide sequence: TGTGCCAGCAGTTACTCGGCGGACGGCAATCAGCCCCAGCATTTT. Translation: CASSYSADGNQPQHF.